One and the same sample provided the 27 T cell receptor beta chains below, sequenced in a study of blood T cells in healthy people across ages. Using a J-beta primer mix together with a sample-barcoded 5' primer, a second PCR was run for about 6 to 11 cycles. TCRdb independently ran MiXCR on the 5' RACE reads; one entry per CDR3 protein. This sample has around 1,000,000 distinct CDR3 sequences, with around two fifths found just once. Source material: blood. The source of these receptors is a man younger than 35 in good health.

This clonotype was counted between two and nine times. The chain is built from TRBV6-5 and TRBJ2-1; 8 bases align to TRBD2. Germline V lookup: CDR1 MNHEY, CDR2 SVGAGI. This CDR3 has 19 amino acids. V lost 2 bases and J lost 2; bases outside the gene matches: 14. CDR3 nucleotide sequence: TGTGCCAGCAGTTACCCGACGGGGACTAGAAAAACCGCCTACAATGAGCAGTTCTTC. It codes for CASSYPTGTRKTAYNEQFF.

With regard to this clonotype: The junction departs from germline at one end; a sequencing error may be responsible. CDR3 sequence: CASSSRGVTYNEQFF. Here the CDR3 DNA reads TGCGCCAGCAGCTCACGGGGGGTCACCTACAATGAGCAGTTCTTC. The rearrangement uses TRBV7-2 and TRBJ2-1, with TRBD2 matching over 7 bases. Germline V gene sequence: CDR1 SGHTA, CDR2 FQGNSA. The length of the CDR3 is 15 residues. Full variable domain (remainder filled in from reference TRBV7-2 and TRBJ2-1): GAGVSQSPSNKVTEKGKDVELRCDPISGHTALYWYRQSLGQGLEFLIYFQGNSAPDKSGLPSDRFSAERTGGSVSTLTIQRTQQEDSAVYLCASSSRGVTYNEQFFGPGTRLTVL.

The CDR3 is CASSYSRGQGFEDTQYF. DNA of the CDR3: TGTGCCAGCAGTTACTCGCGGGGACAGGGATTCGAAGATACGCAGTATTTT. The J gene is TRBJ2-3, the V gene TRBV6-5; 9 bases are shared with TRBD1. CDR3 length equals 17 residues. Germline V gene data show CDR1 as MNHEY and CDR2 as SVGAGI. Trimming at V came to 0 bases and at J to 5 bases, leaving 9 bases not matched to a gene.

This clonotype was counted only a few times. The chain joins TRBV5-1 to TRBJ2-3; a possible D gene is TRBD1 (5 bases). With 0 bases removed from V and 5 bases from J, the gap between germline ends came to 13 bases. Germline V CDR1 and CDR2: SGHRS, YFSETQ. This CDR3 contains 15 residues. The DNA for the CDR3 is TGCGCCAGCAGCTTGGAGGACAAACAAGGAGATACGCAGTATTTT. This codes for CASSLEDKQGDTQYF.

The chain recombines TRBV2 with TRBJ1-4, with TRBD1 as a possible D gene (6 bases). Germline V CDR1 and CDR2: SNHLY, FYNNEI. Trimming stripped 10 bases from V and 2 bases from J, with 11 bases between. The CDR3 extends over 13 amino acids. CDR3 sequence (DNA): TGTGCCATCTCGGACAGTACTAATGAAAAACTGTTTTTT. This translates into CAISDSTNEKLFF. Based on the CDR3 plus reference TRBV2 and TRBJ1-4, the full variable domain is EPEVTQTPSHQVTQMGQEVILRCVPISNHLYFYWYRQILGQKVEFLVSFYNNEISEKSEIFDDQFSVERPDGSNFTLKIRSTKLEDSAMYFCAISDSTNEKLFFGSGTQLSVL.

This clonotype was detected a few times. CDR3 coding DNA: TGCAGTGCCCTCACCCCCGAACGTTACGAGCAGTACTTC. Translated, it gives CSALTPERYEQYF. The J gene is TRBJ2-7, the V gene TRBV20-1; D gene unclear. CDR3 length: 13 amino acids. The germline V gene encodes CDR1 DFQATT and CDR2 SNEGSKA (reference sequence). V shed 6 bases and J shed 4 bases, with 16 bases lying between them.

This clonotype was found once. The CDR3 sequence: CASSVGTTAQETQYF. The CDR3 nucleotides are TGTGCCAGCAGCGTGGGGACAACGGCCCAAGAGACCCAGTACTTC. The V gene is TRBV9, the J gene TRBJ2-5; D is possibly TRBD1 (6 bases). This CDR3 spans 15 amino acids. V was trimmed by 2 bases and J by 1 base, leaving 12 bases between them. Germline V gene data show CDR1 as SGDLS and CDR2 as YYNGEE.

This clonotype occurred a few times. The rearrangement links TRBV6-2 or TRBV6-3 to TRBJ2-1; 10 bases are a match to TRBD2. The V gene's germline CDR1 is MNHEY and CDR2 SVGEGT. The CDR3 has 15 amino acids. V was clipped by 1 base and J by 8 bases; unmatched bases: 5. For the CDR3, the DNA is TGTGCCAGCAGTTACTTAGCGGGGGGTGGCGATGAGCAGTTCTTC. It translates to CASSYLAGGGDEQFF.

This clonotype appeared a few times. V gene TRBV2 combines with J gene TRBJ1-2; no firm D call. The CDR3 loop spans 14 amino acids. The ends were cut back, 7 bases at V and 4 bases at J, with 16 bases in the middle. In germline, CDR1 is SNHLY, CDR2 FYNNEI. The CDR3: CASKVEGGSYGYTF. The CDR3 DNA reads as TGTGCCAGCAAAGTGGAGGGTGGGAGCTATGGCTACACCTTC. Supplemented by reference TRBV2 and TRBJ1-2, the full variable domain reads EPEVTQTPSHQVTQMGQEVILRCVPISNHLYFYWYRQILGQKVEFLVSFYNNEISEKSEIFDDQFSVERPDGSNFTLKIRSTKLEDSAMYFCASKVEGGSYGYTFGSGTRLTVV.

The table lists this clonotype with a few counts. This sequence joins TRBV6-5 and TRBJ1-2; a possible D gene is TRBD1 (5 bases). The V and J ends lost 5 bases and 3 bases respectively, with 10 bases between them. This CDR3 has 13 amino acids. Germline V gives CDR1 MNHEY, CDR2 SVGAGI. The CDR3 DNA follows: TGTGCCAGCAGTAACCGGGGGGACTATGGCTACACCTTC. Translated, it gives CASSNRGDYGYTF.

The chain couples TRBV7-8 to TRBJ2-3; 10 bases match TRBD2. Germline V gene sequence: CDR1 SGHVS, CDR2 FQNEAQ. The V gene end was trimmed by 2 bases and the J gene end by 6 bases; junction bases not matched to a gene: 11. This CDR3 is built from 17 residues. The CDR3 loop is CASSLRLAGAGEDTQYF. CDR3 in DNA: TGTGCCAGCAGCTTACGGCTAGCGGGGGCTGGTGAGGATACGCAGTATTTT.

This clonotype has only a few counts. V gene TRBV20-1 combines with J gene TRBJ1-4; TRBD1 is a possible D gene (5 bases). V lost 6 bases, J lost 6 bases, and 14 bases lay in between. Germline CDR1 is DFQATT and CDR2 is SNEGSKA (reference sequence). This CDR3 contains 13 residues. CDR3 DNA sequence: TGCAGTGCCGGGGGGAGGCGGGATGAAAAACTGTTTTTT. Amino acid sequence: CSAGGRRDEKLFF.

V gene TRBV12-3 or TRBV12-4 combines with J gene TRBJ2-3, with D possibly being TRBD1 (6 bases). The CDR3 covers 16 residues. The germline V and J ends were trimmed by 2 bases and 5 bases, with 17 bases remaining between them. The CDR3 sequence is CASSLSSAGAEDTQYF. CDR3 nucleotides: TGTGCCAGCAGTTTAAGTTCGGCAGGGGCCGAAGATACGCAGTATTTT.

CDR3 region: CASSTLKRGDTDTQYF. CDR3 in DNA: TGTGCCAGCAGCACCTTGAAGCGGGGGGACACAGATACGCAGTATTTT. The chain combines TRBV7-8 with TRBJ2-3, with 9 nucleotides matching TRBD2. The length of the CDR3 is 16 residues. V lost 5 bases to trimming and J lost 2 bases; unmatched junction nucleotides: 8. Germline V CDR1 and CDR2: SGHVS, FQNEAQ.

The DNA for the CDR3 is TGTGCCAGTAGTATAGAGGGCAGGCGAAAGCAGTACTTC. The encoded protein is CASSIEGRRKQYF. The chain uses TRBV19 and TRBJ2-7; D not certain. V was cut by 0 bases and J by 8 bases, with 11 bases left in between. The CDR3 is made up of 13 amino acids. Per germline, CDR1 LNHDA and CDR2 SQIVND (reference sequence).

This rearrangement joins TRBV20-1 to TRBJ2-3, with TRBD1 matching 9 bases. The CDR3 contains 13 residues. The V gene's germline CDR1 is DFQATT and CDR2 SNEGSKA (reference sequence). CDR3 region: CSVTGGGYNEQYF. DNA for the CDR3: TGCAGCGTAACAGGGGGCGGTTACAATGAGCAGTATTTT.

A few counts support this clonotype. This chain uses TRBV2 with TRBJ2-1; 9 bases fit TRBD2. V trimming: 6 bases; J trimming: 0 bases; junction bases outside the gene matches: 3. From germline, CDR1 is SNHLY and CDR2 FYNNEI. The CDR3 contains 15 residues. CDR3 in DNA: TGTGCCAGCAGGAAACTAGCGGGCTCCTACAATGAGCAGTTCTTC. Amino acids: CASRKLAGSYNEQFF.

V usage is TRBV5-6 and J usage is TRBJ1-4, with no clear D. This CDR3 spans 15 amino acids. Germline V gene sequence: CDR1 SGHDT, CDR2 YYEEEE. V was clipped by 1 base and J by 4 bases, with 11 bases between them. The CDR3 nucleotides read TGTGCCAGCAGCTTGTCTCCGGGGTATAATGAAAAACTGTTTTTT. Its protein product is CASSLSPGYNEKLFF.

This clonotype was seen more than once but under ten times. The gene calls are TRBV4-3 and TRBJ1-4; no reliable D call. The length of the CDR3 is 17 residues. CDR1 and CDR2 (germline): LGHNA, YSLEER. The ends were cut back, 1 base at V and 4 bases at J, with 16 bases in the middle. CDR3 sequence reads: CASSQVYDSGLNEKLFF. The CDR3 nucleotides read TGCGCCAGCAGCCAAGTTTACGATAGCGGACTTAATGAAAAACTGTTTTTT.

This clonotype was counted only a few times. In nucleotides, the CDR3 is TGTGCCAGCAGTTTACGTCTGGGGGGAAATGAGCAGTTCTTC. It is translated as CASSLRLGGNEQFF. The chain uses TRBV12-3 or TRBV12-4 and TRBJ2-1; weak D call: TRBD2 (6 bases). The CDR3 is 14 amino acids. Between the trimmed V and J ends, which lost 2 bases and 7 bases, there was a span of 12 bases.

The rearrangement links TRBV20-1 to TRBJ1-1, with D perhaps matching TRBD1 (6 bases). The CDR3 sequence is 16 residues long. CDR1 is DFQATT, CDR2 SNEGSKA, per germline (reference sequence). V gave up 6 bases and J gave up 0 bases, with 20 bases separating them. The CDR3 nucleotides are TGCAGTGCCAGAAACCTCAACAGGGAAATGAACACTGAAGCTTTCTTT. Residues: CSARNLNREMNTEAFF.

This clonotype has only a few counts. V gene TRBV7-2 combines with J gene TRBJ1-5; maybe TRBD1 (6 bases). The germline V and J ends were trimmed by 1 base and 2 bases, with 12 bases remaining between them. The CDR3 is 16 amino acids. Germline assignment: CDR1 SGHTA and CDR2 FQGNSA. Here the CDR3 DNA reads TGTGCCAGCAGCTTAGTCGGGGGGGCTGGCAATCAGCCCCAGCATTTT. Translation gives CASSLVGGAGNQPQHF. The whole variable domain, remainder taken from reference TRBV7-2 and TRBJ1-5, is GAGVSQSPSNKVTEKGKDVELRCDPISGHTALYWYRQSLGQGLEFLIYFQGNSAPDKSGLPSDRFSAERTGGSVSTLTIQRTQQEDSAVYLCASSLVGGAGNQPQHFGDGTRLSIL.

The V gene is TRBV25-1, the J gene TRBJ1-2; no firm D call. This CDR3 contains 14 residues. Trimming stripped 1 base from V and 3 bases from J, with 9 bases between. Germline CDR1 and CDR2: MGHDK and SYGVNS. The DNA of the CDR3 is TGTGCCAGCAGTGAATCCGCTCCGGACTATGGCTACACCTTC. Translating it yields CASSESAPDYGYTF.

With respect to this clonotype: The junction does not match germline at one end; this may be a read error. The chain couples TRBV2 to TRBJ1-2; D perhaps matches TRBD1 (5 bases). CDR1 is SNHLY, CDR2 FYNNEI, per germline. The CDR3 is 12 residues long. CDR3 in amino acids: CVSSGGKGGCTF. In nucleotides, the CDR3 is TGTGTCAGCAGTGGGGGAAAGGGAGGCTGCACCTTC.

The V and J genes are TRBV6-6 and TRBJ2-2, with 10 bases matching TRBD1. This CDR3 has 17 amino acids. Germline V gives CDR1 MNHNY, CDR2 SVGAGI (reference sequence). V lost 6 bases to trimming and J lost 0 bases; unmatched junction nucleotides: 7. CDR3 region: CASREDRGRSNTGELFF. The CDR3 DNA sequence: TGTGCCAGCAGAGAGGACAGGGGGAGGTCGAACACCGGGGAGCTGTTTTTT.

This clonotype was seen a few times. This chain joins TRBV7-9 and TRBJ2-1, with TRBD2 identical over 11 bases. CDR1 SEHNR and CDR2 FQNEAQ come from the germline V gene (reference sequence). Trimming at V came to 0 bases and at J to 7 bases, leaving 5 bases not matched to a gene. This CDR3 comprises 16 residues. CDR3 coding DNA: TGTGCCAGCAGCTTAGCCCTGACTAGCGGGGCGAATGAGCAGTTCTTC. Translating it yields CASSLALTSGANEQFF.

This clonotype was counted a few times. The V gene is TRBV28, the J gene TRBJ2-7; perhaps TRBD2 as D (5 bases). Trimming shortened V by 9 bases and J by 4 bases, and 10 bases separated the two germline ends. Germline assignment: CDR1 MDHEN and CDR2 SYDVKM. There are 11 residues in the CDR3. CDR3 loop: CASNRGYEQYF. The CDR3 bases are TGTGCCAGTAACCGCGGGTACGAGCAGTACTTC.